The subject of this entry is one TCR beta chain. Residents of 20 to 25 US areas, aged about 18 to 89 years, made up the participants. For recovered donors of Cohort 3, there were two negative PCRs, clearance, or symptom resolution. The sample is drawn from a study of blood T cell repertoires in COVID-19. The overall study: Sites in the United States, Italy and Spain provided acute and convalescent COVID-19 samples.

Trimming removed 0 bases from V and 0 bases from J; junction bases left unmatched: 7. Germline loops: CDR1 SGHNT, CDR2 YYREEE (reference sequence). There are 17 residues in the CDR3. Original processing notes: It was from reference gene primer amplification that nucleated cell counts were estimated. The data were produced by immunoSEQ multiplex PCR, yet TCRdb's version contains in-frame clones alone and is incomplete. V and J calls and clone size are given by that table; D and trimming were obtained from the DNA. The sample consists of approximately 320,000 clones, 90% of them appearing once. Specimen: PBMCs or T cells enriched from blood (not recorded which). This clonotype was sampled from a man aged 55 to 69 who had recovered from COVID-19. The rearrangement links TRBV5-4 to TRBJ2-7; 9 positions agree with TRBD1. The CDR3 DNA follows: TGTGCCAGCAGCTTGGGGGGTGGGACAGGGAGCTCCTACGAGCAGTACTTC. This codes for CASSLGGGTGSSYEQYF.